One T cell receptor (beta chain) is described in this entry. As yet, its antigen is unknown. These data come from a study of beta chain features in type 1 diabetes. Overall study findings and caveats: Type 1 diabetes patients had TCRB CDR3s that were shorter (moderately but significantly so) in all four CD4+ subsets. Within the patient group, naive, central memory and Treg TCRB repertoires appeared more similar to each other than within healthy donors.

The authors reverse transcribed all of the isolated RNA, so sequencing captured expressed TCRB transcripts. A few million reads were obtained on average from naive, central memory and regulatory T cell samples. Assay: immunoSEQ multiplex PCR; the TCRdb copy retains only in-frame clones and omits some. The sample lists some 240,000 clones, 15% to 20% occurring once. The CDR3 runs 15 residues. Trimming stripped 4 bases from V and 5 bases from J, with 16 bases between. Germline CDR1 reads LGHNA; CDR2 reads YSLEER. This receptor was taken from a man younger than 45 with type 1 diabetes. The sample consisted of naive CD4+ T cells from blood. The chain links TRBV4-3 to TRBJ2-3, with D perhaps TRBD2 (6 bases). DNA for the CDR3: TGCGCCAGCAGCCCCGGGGAGGCTAGAGGAGATACGCAGTATTTT. Protein sequence: CASSPGEARGDTQYF.